The 31 T cell receptor beta chains below all came from one sample that was sequenced in a study of a mutant IDH1 vaccine in newly diagnosed glioma. The time point: week 47, end of study. Alongside topical imiquimod, each dose of vaccine comprised 300 ug of mutant IDH1 20-mer peptide. Sequenced by immunoSEQ multiplex PCR; TCRdb stores in-frame clones only, minus some. The repertoire includes almost 95,000 clones, roughly 91% of them detected once, and 0.7% to 0.95% sits in the top ten. Their antigens are not known. Here the sequenced sample was PBMCs, taken from a glioma patient whose treatment included an IDH1 peptide vaccine. The source of these receptors is a woman between 45 and 60 years old with glioma.

The chain recombines TRBV7-8 with TRBJ1-5, with D tentatively TRBD1 (5 bases). CDR1 and CDR2 (germline): SGHVS, FQNEAQ. The V end lost 5 bases, the J end lost 7 bases, and 21 bases lay between the germline ends. The CDR3 totals 16 residues. CDR3 DNA sequence: TGTGCCAGCAGCCCCAACGGGGGTGGGAGATTGCAGCCCCAGCATTTT. As protein: CASSPNGGGRLQPQHF.

The chain links TRBV18 to TRBJ2-5; a weak D match, TRBD1 (5 bases). The V end was cut by 2 bases, the J end by 4 bases, with 8 bases between. Germline lookup yields CDR1 KGHSH and CDR2 LQKENI. The CDR3 contains 13 residues. Here the CDR3 DNA reads TGTGCCAGCTCACCAAGGGGAATAGAGACCCAGTACTTC. Its translation: CASSPRGIETQYF.

The V call is TRBV30, the J call TRBJ2-7; D remains ambiguous. V was clipped by 3 bases and J by 4 bases, with 7 bases between them. The CDR3 sequence is 11 residues long. The germline CDR1 and CDR2 sequences are GTSNPN and SVGIG (reference sequence). The CDR3 DNA follows: TGTGCCTGGAGGCAGAATTACGAGCAGTACTTC. Amino acid sequence: CAWRQNYEQYF.

The V call is TRBV6-5, the J call TRBJ2-5, with 7 bases aligning to TRBD1. Per the germline V gene, CDR1 is MNHEY and CDR2 is SVGAGI. The trim removed 5 bases at V and 5 bases at J, leaving 8 bases unmatched. The CDR3 has 14 amino acids. The DNA for the CDR3 is TGTGCCAGCAGTACCTCACAGGGGCACGAGACCCAGTACTTC. It encodes CASSTSQGHETQYF.

The chain joins TRBV28 to TRBJ2-1; D gene ambiguous. The CDR3 consists of 15 residues. Germline lookup yields CDR1 MDHEN and CDR2 SYDVKM. The V and J ends lost 5 bases and 4 bases respectively, with 15 bases between them. The CDR3 bases are TGTGCCAGCAGTCCTCCCCCCCCTTTATACAATGAGCAGTTCTTC. Amino acid sequence: CASSPPPPLYNEQFF.

The V call is TRBV7-9, the J call TRBJ2-1, with unresolved D. The CDR3 runs 14 residues. From germline, CDR1 is SEHNR and CDR2 FQNEAQ (reference sequence). Trimming removed 6 bases from V and 0 bases from J, with 9 bases in between. The CDR3 DNA reads as TGTGCCAGCAGTGGAATAAGCTCCTACAATGAGCAGTTCTTC. Its protein product is CASSGISSYNEQFF.

This clone was seen just once. This chain connects TRBV11-2 to TRBJ2-7; the D gene could be TRBD1 or TRBD2 (5 bases each). The CDR3 runs to 17 residues. CDR1 is SGHAT, CDR2 FQNNGV, per germline. V was pared by 6 bases and J by 2 bases, with 23 bases between. CDR3 region: CASRHLGTRDGTYEQYF. DNA of the CDR3: TGTGCCAGCAGACACCTTGGGACCCGGGATGGTACCTACGAGCAGTACTTC.

The gene calls are TRBV27 and TRBJ2-7, with D tentatively TRBD1 or TRBD2 (5 bases each). The CDR3 is 17 residues long. V was shortened by 7 bases and J by 3 bases, with 25 bases between the two germline ends. Germline V CDR1 and CDR2: MNHEY, SMNVEV (reference sequence). CDR3: CASTRVSRSGPIYEQYF. CDR3 coding DNA: TGTGCCAGCACCCGGGTCAGCAGGTCGGGGCCAATCTACGAGCAGTACTTC.

The chain uses TRBV27 and TRBJ2-6, with 12 bases aligning to TRBD1. The germline V gene has CDR1 MNHEY and CDR2 SMNVEV (reference sequence). CDR3 length: 17 amino acids. V trimming: 5 bases; J trimming: 2 bases; junction bases outside the gene matches: 4. The CDR3 region is CASSPGQGAPGANVLTF. CDR3 coding DNA: TGTGCCAGCAGTCCGGGACAGGGGGCACCTGGGGCCAACGTCCTGACTTTC.

The chain uses TRBV7-9 and TRBJ2-3; 9 bases align to TRBD2. Germline assignment: CDR1 SEHNR and CDR2 FQNEAQ (reference sequence). The CDR3 is 16 amino acids. J lost 0 bases, V lost 5 bases, and 6 bases had no gene match. DNA for the CDR3: TGTGCCAGCAGCCCTCGACTAGCGGAGAGCACAGATACGCAGTATTTT. Its protein product is CASSPRLAESTDTQYF.

The chain has TRBV6-1 and TRBJ1-1; D may be TRBD1 (6 bases). The CDR3 sequence is 15 residues long. Deletions cut 4 bases from V and 3 bases from J, with 15 bases between. Germline loops: CDR1 MNHNS, CDR2 SASEGT. This CDR3 reads CASSGWGGADTEAFF. CDR3 DNA sequence: TGTGCCAGCAGTGGGTGGGGGGGCGCGGACACTGAAGCTTTCTTT.

V usage is TRBV19 and J usage is TRBJ2-1, with 10 nucleotides matching TRBD2. Germline V gene lookup returns CDR1 LNHDA and CDR2 SQIVND (reference sequence). With V trimmed by 3 bases and J by 7 bases, 9 bases remained unmatched. This CDR3 has 16 amino acids. The CDR3 here is CASSISLAGARNEQFF. Written as DNA, the CDR3 is TGTGCCAGTAGTATTAGCCTAGCGGGGGCACGGAATGAGCAGTTCTTC. Based on the CDR3 plus reference TRBV19 and TRBJ2-1, the full variable domain is DGGITQSPKYLFRKEGQNVTLSCEQNLNHDAMYWYRQDPGQGLRLIYYSQIVNDFQKGDIAEGYSVSREKKESFPLTVTSAQKNPTAFYLCASSISLAGARNEQFFGPGTRLTVL.

The chain is built from TRBV6-5 and TRBJ1-6; D perhaps matches TRBD1 (5 bases). The CDR3 loop spans 15 amino acids. The germline CDR1 and CDR2 sequences are MNHEY and SVGAGI. V lost 2 bases to trimming and J lost 10 bases, with 15 bases between them. As DNA, the CDR3 is TGTGCCAGCAGTTACGGTGAGGGGAAGGGATCACCCCTCCACTTT. Amino acids: CASSYGEGKGSPLHF.

J is TRBJ1-2 and V is TRBV30, with 7 bases identical to TRBD1. V lost 4 bases and J lost 4; bases outside the gene matches: 6. The CDR3 length is 13 residues. Looked up from germline, CDR1 is GTSNPN and CDR2 is SVGIG (reference sequence). The CDR3 region is CAWKGTEFYGYTF. CDR3 in DNA: TGTGCCTGGAAGGGGACAGAATTCTATGGCTACACCTTC.

V gene TRBV10-1 combines with J gene TRBJ1-3, with D perhaps matching TRBD1 (6 bases). Looked up from germline, CDR1 is WNHNN and CDR2 is SYGVQD (reference sequence). This CDR3 region has 13 residues. CDR3 DNA: TGCGCTGGCGGGGGCAACTCTGGAAACACCATATATTTT. Its translation is CAGGGNSGNTIYF.

This rearrangement joins TRBV5-6 to TRBJ1-2; 8 nucleotides align to TRBD1. The V gene end was trimmed by 2 bases and the J gene end by 7 bases; junction bases not matched to a gene: 7. CDR3 length: 14 residues. In germline, CDR1 is SGHDT, CDR2 YYEEEE. CDR3 DNA: TGTGCCAGCAGCTTAGGACAGGGCTCGGGTGGCTACACCTTC. Residues: CASSLGQGSGGYTF.

The chain carries TRBV19 and TRBJ2-1, with 9 nucleotides matching TRBD2. The CDR3 totals 13 residues. The germline V gene encodes CDR1 LNHDA and CDR2 SQIVND (reference sequence). Losses at the gene ends were 3 bases for V and 10 bases for J; bases not matched to a gene: 4. CDR3 in DNA: TGTGCCAGTAGTATTAGCGGGGGAGGGGAGCAGTTCTTC. It yields the protein CASSISGGGEQFF.

This clone was observed a few times. The chain carries TRBV7-9 and TRBJ1-5, with 11 bases identical to TRBD1. The CDR3 is 15 residues long. Germline loops: CDR1 SEHNR, CDR2 FQNEAQ (reference sequence). The junction had 5 bases not matched to a gene; V was cut back by 2 bases and J by 8 bases. The CDR3 nucleotides are TGTGCCAGCAGCTTAAGGACAGGGGGCGCGGAGCCCCAGCATTTT. Its protein product is CASSLRTGGAEPQHF. The entire variable domain, with the rest obtained from reference TRBV7-9 and TRBJ1-5, is as follows: DTGVSQNPRHKITKRGQNVTFRCDPISEHNRLYWYRQTLGQGPEFLTYFQNEAQLEKSRLLSDRFSAERPKGSFSTLEIQRTEQGDSAMYLCASSLRTGGAEPQHFGDGTRLSIL.

The chain combines TRBV30 with TRBJ2-3; either TRBD1 or TRBD2 may fit D (5 bases each). This CDR3 is built from 16 residues. CDR1 and CDR2 from the germline V gene are GTSNPN and SVGIG (reference sequence). V was pared by 6 bases and J by 0 bases, with 19 bases between. The CDR3 DNA sequence: TGTGCCTGTCTCCGGGGCCTCCTCCCTAGCACAGATACGCAGTATTTT. It is translated as CACLRGLLPSTDTQYF.

On this clone: Other DNA sequences in the sample encode the same CDR3. CDR3 sequence: CASSPQGYEQYF. As DNA, the CDR3 is TGCGCCAGCAGCCCACAGGGTTACGAGCAGTACTTC. The V gene is TRBV5-1, the J gene TRBJ2-7; the D gene is possibly TRBD1 (6 bases). The CDR3 sequence is 12 residues long. From germline, CDR1 is SGHRS and CDR2 YFSETQ. Trimming removed 4 bases from V and 4 bases from J, with 9 bases in between.

The V gene is TRBV2, the J gene TRBJ1-6; D is perhaps TRBD1 (6 bases). The CDR3 loop spans 14 amino acids. The germline V gene encodes CDR1 SNHLY and CDR2 FYNNEI. V lost 6 bases to trimming and J lost 6 bases, with 12 bases between them. CDR3 DNA: TGTGCCAGCAGGGCGGACAGCAGTAATTCACCCCTCCACTTT. Translation gives CASRADSSNSPLHF.

The chain couples TRBV28 to TRBJ2-5; D is unresolved. The CDR3 sequence is 12 residues long. Germline V gene lookup returns CDR1 MDHEN and CDR2 SYDVKM. V was clipped by 4 bases and J by 7 bases, with 10 bases between them. Written as DNA, the CDR3 is TGTGCCAGCAGTTCTGGGCTAGGGACCCAGTACTTC. It specifies CASSSGLGTQYF.

The chain links TRBV5-1 to TRBJ1-2; 9 bases map to TRBD1. V lost 6 bases, J lost 7 bases, and 7 bases stayed unmatched. Germline V gene lookup returns CDR1 SGHRS and CDR2 YFSETQ. The CDR3 has 13 amino acids. The CDR3 spells CASNTGGSGGYTF. As DNA, the CDR3 is TGCGCCAGCAACACAGGGGGCTCGGGTGGCTACACCTTC.

This clone was observed once. V and J are TRBV5-4 and TRBJ2-1; no reliable D call. Germline V gene sequence: CDR1 SGHNT, CDR2 YYREEE (reference sequence). This CDR3 comprises 12 residues. V gave up 4 bases and J gave up 5 bases, with 7 bases separating them. CDR3 nucleotide sequence: TGTGCCAGCAGCACCAGTAACAATGAGCAGTTCTTC. Its protein product is CASSTSNNEQFF.

The CDR3 DNA reads TGTGCCAGCAGCTTAGATGCGGTGGCCGGGGAGCTGTTTTTT. This encodes CASSLDAVAGELFF. The chain uses TRBV11-1 and TRBJ2-2, with unresolved D. The ends were cut back, 1 base at V and 6 bases at J, with 9 bases in the middle. This CDR3 is built from 14 residues. The germline V gene has CDR1 SGHAT and CDR2 FQDESV (reference sequence).

As to this clone: Other DNA sequences in the sample encode the same CDR3. The chain uses TRBV5-4 and TRBJ1-2, with 10 bases aligning to TRBD1. V lost 1 base, J lost 4 bases, and 1 base stayed unmatched. Germline V lookup: CDR1 SGHNT, CDR2 YYREEE (reference sequence). This CDR3 has 14 residues. CDR3 DNA sequence: TGTGCCAGCAGCTTGAGGACAGGGGGCTATGGCTACACCTTC. Its translation: CASSLRTGGYGYTF.

The CDR3: CASSSRTGMHYGYTF. CDR3 nucleotides: TGTGCCAGCAGCTCCCGGACAGGGATGCACTATGGCTACACCTTC. The chain has TRBV9 and TRBJ1-2; 8 bases agree with TRBD1. The ends lost 4 bases at V and 3 bases at J; junction bases unmatched: 8. CDR1 SGDLS and CDR2 YYNGEE come from the germline V gene. The CDR3 is 15 amino acids.

This chain connects TRBV7-6 to TRBJ2-1, with D unclear. Trimming took off 4 bases at V and 5 bases at J, with 9 bases between the two ends. Germline CDR1 SGHVS, CDR2 FNYEAQ. CDR3 size: 13 residues. CDR3 in amino acids: CASSSGFNNEQFF. CDR3 nucleotides: TGTGCCAGCAGCTCCGGATTCAACAATGAGCAGTTCTTC.

V and J are TRBV10-1 and TRBJ2-1; TRBD2 is a possible D gene (5 bases). The CDR3 is 13 residues long. In germline, CDR1 is WNHNN, CDR2 SYGVQD (reference sequence). With 0 bases removed from V and 9 bases from J, the gap between germline ends came to 9 bases. CDR3 sequence reads: CASSESIEGEQFF. The CDR3 bases are TGCGCCAGCAGTGAGTCCATAGAGGGTGAGCAGTTCTTC.

The V call is TRBV28, the J call TRBJ1-2; 7 nucleotides match TRBD1. J was trimmed by 7 bases and V by 5 bases; bases with no gene match: 7. Germline V gene data show CDR1 as MDHEN and CDR2 as SYDVKM. The CDR3 is 13 residues long. The CDR3 DNA reads as TGTGCCAGCAGTCCCGGACAGGTTGGTGGCTACACCTTC. It encodes CASSPGQVGGYTF.

This clone was recorded a few times. The V call is TRBV29-1, the J call TRBJ2-5; tentatively, D is TRBD1 (7 bases). Trimming pared 5 bases from V and 7 bases from J, leaving 23 bases between. The CDR3 totals 15 residues. Germline V lookup: CDR1 SQVTM, CDR2 ANQGSEA. Here the CDR3 DNA reads TGCAGCGTTCCCCTCCCCCCCGGGACAGCGGGGACCCAGTACTTC. It encodes CSVPLPPGTAGTQYF.